The present TCR beta chain was sequenced within a study of cytotoxic CD8 clonotypes in ibrutinib-treated CLL. The study's findings and limits: Starting clonality was above that of age-matched healthy donors and tracked circulating CD8+ T-cell counts. Sampling times (in sustained-remission versus progressing patients) were not the same.

As input for TCR beta libraries, roughly 2.1 micrograms of genomic DNA came from cryopreserved PBMCs. Method: immunoSEQ multiplex PCR; TCRdb's copy keeps in-frame clones and lacks some. The repertoire includes 270,000 or so clones, around 77% of them detected once, and around 5.1% sits in the top ten. As regards this clone: The antigen is undetermined.

V shed 4 bases and J 2 bases; nucleotides not matched to a gene: 1. CDR3 size: 14 residues. Germline CDR1 PRHDT, CDR2 FYEKMQ (reference sequence). This clonotype was obtained from a human donor with chronic lymphocytic leukemia. The sequences come from PBMCs, collected at disease progression, from a patient treated with ibrutinib. The J gene is TRBJ2-7, the V gene TRBV13; 11 positions agree with TRBD2. The CDR3 DNA reads TGTGCCAGCAGCTCGACTAGCGGGGCCTACGAGCAGTACTTC. This sequence encodes CASSSTSGAYEQYF.